This T cell receptor (beta chain) was identified during a study of beta chain features in type 1 diabetes. Since all of the isolated RNA was reverse transcribed, expressed TCRB transcripts were what got sequenced. Data came from immunoSEQ multiplex PCR; TCRdb stores just in-frame clones and leaves some out. Among 250,000 to 400,000 clones, about 15% were seen once, and the ten largest hold roughly 6.7%. The study's findings and limits: Researchers reported that naive, central memory and Treg TCRB repertoires appeared more similar in patients than in healthy donors.

This clone showed up just a few times. The antigen remains unidentified. Trimming took 8 bases from V and 2 from J; bases not matched to a gene: 2. The CDR3 covers 12 residues. Germline V gene lookup returns CDR1 SGHNT and CDR2 YENEEA. The chain carries TRBV11-3 and TRBJ2-5, with 7 bases aligning to TRBD2. The specimen sequenced was central memory CD4+ T cells from blood. This receptor was taken from a man between 25 and 39 years old in good health. The chain's CDR3 is CASQRDQETQYF. CDR3 nucleotides: TGTGCCAGCCAGCGGGATCAAGAGACCCAGTACTTC.